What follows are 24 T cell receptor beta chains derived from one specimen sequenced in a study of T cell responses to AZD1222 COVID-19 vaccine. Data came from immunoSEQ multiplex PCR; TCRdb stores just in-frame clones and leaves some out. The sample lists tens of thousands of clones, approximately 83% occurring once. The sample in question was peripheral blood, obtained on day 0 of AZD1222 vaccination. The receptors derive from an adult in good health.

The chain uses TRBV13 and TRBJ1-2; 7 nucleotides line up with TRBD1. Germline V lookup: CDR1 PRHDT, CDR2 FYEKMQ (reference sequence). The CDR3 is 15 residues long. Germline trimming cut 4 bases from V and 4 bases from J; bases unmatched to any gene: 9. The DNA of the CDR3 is TGTGCCAGCAGCTCAGGGGGGGAAATTAGCTATGGCTACACCTTC. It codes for CASSSGGEISYGYTF.

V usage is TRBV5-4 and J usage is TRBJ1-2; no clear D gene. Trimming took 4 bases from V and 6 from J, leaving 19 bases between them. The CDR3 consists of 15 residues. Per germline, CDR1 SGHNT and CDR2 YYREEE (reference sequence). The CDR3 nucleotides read TGTGCCAGCAGCCTCGGCGGGAACTTCTGGGATGGCTACACCTTC. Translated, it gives CASSLGGNFWDGYTF. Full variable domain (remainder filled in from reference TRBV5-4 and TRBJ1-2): ETGVTQSPTHLIKTRGQQVTLRCSSQSGHNTVSWYQQALGQGPQFIFQYYREEENGRGNFPPRFSGLQFPNYSSELNVNALELDDSALYLCASSLGGNFWDGYTFGSGTRLTVV.

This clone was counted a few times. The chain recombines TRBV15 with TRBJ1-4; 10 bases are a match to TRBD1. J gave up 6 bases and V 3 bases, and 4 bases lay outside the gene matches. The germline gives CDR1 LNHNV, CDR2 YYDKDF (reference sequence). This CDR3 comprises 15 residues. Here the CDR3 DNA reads TGTGCCACCAGCAGGGACAGGGGGAAGGATGAAAAACTGTTTTTT. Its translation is CATSRDRGKDEKLFF.

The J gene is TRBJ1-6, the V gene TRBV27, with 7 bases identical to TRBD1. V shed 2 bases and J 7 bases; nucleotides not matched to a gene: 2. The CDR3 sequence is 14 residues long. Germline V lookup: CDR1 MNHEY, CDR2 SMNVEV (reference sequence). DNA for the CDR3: TGTGCCAGCAGTTTAGCAGGGGGAAATTCACCCCTCCACTTT. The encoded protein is CASSLAGGNSPLHF.

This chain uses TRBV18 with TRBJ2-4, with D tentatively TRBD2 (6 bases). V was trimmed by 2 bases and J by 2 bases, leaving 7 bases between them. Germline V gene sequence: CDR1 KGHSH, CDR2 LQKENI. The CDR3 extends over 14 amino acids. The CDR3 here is CASSPRDSKNIQYF. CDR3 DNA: TGTGCCAGCTCACCAAGGGACTCCAAAAACATTCAGTACTTC.

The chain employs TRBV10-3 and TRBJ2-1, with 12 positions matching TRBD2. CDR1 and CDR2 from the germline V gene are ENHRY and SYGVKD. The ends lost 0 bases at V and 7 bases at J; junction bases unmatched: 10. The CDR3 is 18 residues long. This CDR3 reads CAISESRRLAGALNEQFF. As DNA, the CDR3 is TGTGCCATCAGTGAGTCGAGGCGACTAGCGGGGGCATTAAATGAGCAGTTCTTC.

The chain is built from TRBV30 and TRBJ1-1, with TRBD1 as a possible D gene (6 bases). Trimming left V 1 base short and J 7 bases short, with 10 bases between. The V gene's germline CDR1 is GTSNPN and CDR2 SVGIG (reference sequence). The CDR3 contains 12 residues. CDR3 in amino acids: CAWSADRFEAFF. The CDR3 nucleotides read TGTGCCTGGAGTGCTGACAGGTTTGAAGCTTTCTTT.

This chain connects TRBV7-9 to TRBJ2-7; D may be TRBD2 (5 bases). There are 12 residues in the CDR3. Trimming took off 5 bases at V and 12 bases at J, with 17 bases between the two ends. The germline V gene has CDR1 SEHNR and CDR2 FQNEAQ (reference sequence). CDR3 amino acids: CASSPTVGLPYF. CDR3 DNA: TGTGCCAGCAGCCCCACTGTCGGACTGCCGTACTTC.

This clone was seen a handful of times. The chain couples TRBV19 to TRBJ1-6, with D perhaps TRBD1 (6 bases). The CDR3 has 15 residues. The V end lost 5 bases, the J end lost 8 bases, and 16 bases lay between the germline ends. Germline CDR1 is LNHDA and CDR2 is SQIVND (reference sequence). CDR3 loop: CASSVLQGSDSPLHF. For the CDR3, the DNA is TGTGCCAGTAGTGTCCTACAGGGATCCGATTCACCCCTCCACTTT.

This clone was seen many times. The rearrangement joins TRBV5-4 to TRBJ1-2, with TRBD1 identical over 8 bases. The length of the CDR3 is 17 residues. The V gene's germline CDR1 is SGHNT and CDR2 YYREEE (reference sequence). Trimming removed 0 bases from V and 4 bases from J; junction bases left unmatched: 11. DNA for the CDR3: TGTGCCAGCAGCTTGGCCGTGGCTCCGGGACAGGCCTATGGCTACACCTTC. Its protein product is CASSLAVAPGQAYGYTF.

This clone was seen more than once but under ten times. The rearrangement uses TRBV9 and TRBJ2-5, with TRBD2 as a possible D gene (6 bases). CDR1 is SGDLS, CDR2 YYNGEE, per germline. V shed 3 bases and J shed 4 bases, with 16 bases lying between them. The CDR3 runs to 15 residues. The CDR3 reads CASSAYGTPGETQYF. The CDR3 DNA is TGTGCCAGCAGCGCCTACGGGACTCCTGGAGAGACCCAGTACTTC.

In DNA, the CDR3 is TGTGCCACCAGTGATTTGGGCAGGGTGAGAGAAAAACTGTTTTTT. It encodes CATSDLGRVREKLFF. The V call is TRBV24-1, the J call TRBJ1-4; tentatively, D is TRBD1 (5 bases). The CDR3 totals 15 residues. V was cut by 0 bases and J by 8 bases, with 12 bases left in between. Germline V CDR1 and CDR2: KGHDR, SFDVKD.

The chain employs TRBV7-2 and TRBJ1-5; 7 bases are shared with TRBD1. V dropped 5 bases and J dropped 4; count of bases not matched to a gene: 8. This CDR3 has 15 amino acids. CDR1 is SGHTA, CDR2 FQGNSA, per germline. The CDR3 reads CASSPWVQGNQPQHF. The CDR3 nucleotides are TGTGCCAGCAGCCCATGGGTACAGGGGAATCAGCCCCAGCATTTT.

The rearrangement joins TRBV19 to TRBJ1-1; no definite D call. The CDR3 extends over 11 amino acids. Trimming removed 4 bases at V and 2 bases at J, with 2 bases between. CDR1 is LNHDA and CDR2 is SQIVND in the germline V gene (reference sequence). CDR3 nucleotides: TGTGCCAGTAGTAAAAACACTGAAGCTTTCTTT. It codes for CASSKNTEAFF.

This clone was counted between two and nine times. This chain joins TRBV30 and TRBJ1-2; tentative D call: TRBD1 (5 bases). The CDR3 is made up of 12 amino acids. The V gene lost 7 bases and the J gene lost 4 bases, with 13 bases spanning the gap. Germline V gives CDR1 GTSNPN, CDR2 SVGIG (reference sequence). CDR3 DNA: TGTGCCTCGGACACAAGGGGCTATGGCTACACCTTC. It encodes CASDTRGYGYTF.

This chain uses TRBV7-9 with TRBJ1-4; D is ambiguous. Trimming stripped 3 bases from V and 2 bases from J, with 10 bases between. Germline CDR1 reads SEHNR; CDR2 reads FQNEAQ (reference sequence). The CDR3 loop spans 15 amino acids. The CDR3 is CASSLRADTNEKLFF. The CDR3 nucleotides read TGTGCCAGCAGCTTGCGGGCAGATACTAATGAAAAACTGTTTTTT.

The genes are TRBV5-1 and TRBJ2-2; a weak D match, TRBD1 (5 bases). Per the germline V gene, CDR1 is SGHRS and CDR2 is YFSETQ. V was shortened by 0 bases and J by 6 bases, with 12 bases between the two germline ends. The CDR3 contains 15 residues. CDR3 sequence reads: CASSLVGPDPGELFF. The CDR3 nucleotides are TGCGCCAGCAGCTTGGTGGGGCCGGACCCCGGGGAGCTGTTTTTT.

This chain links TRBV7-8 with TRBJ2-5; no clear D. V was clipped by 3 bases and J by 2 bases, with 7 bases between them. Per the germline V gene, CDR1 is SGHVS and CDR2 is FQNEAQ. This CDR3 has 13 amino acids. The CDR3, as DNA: TGTGCCAGCAGCTTTACGAGGCAAGAGACCCAGTACTTC. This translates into CASSFTRQETQYF.

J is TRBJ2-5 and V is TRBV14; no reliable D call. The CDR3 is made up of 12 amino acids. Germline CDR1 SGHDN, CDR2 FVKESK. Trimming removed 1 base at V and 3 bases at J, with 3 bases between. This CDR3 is CASSQAEETQYF. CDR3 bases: TGTGCCAGCAGCCAAGCCGAAGAGACCCAGTACTTC. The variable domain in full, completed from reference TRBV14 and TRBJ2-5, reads EAGVTQFPSHSVIEKGQTVTLRCDPISGHDNLYWYRRVMGKEIKFLLHFVKESKQDESGMPNNRFLAERTGGTYSTLKVQPAELEDSGVYFCASSQAEETQYFGPGTRLLVL.

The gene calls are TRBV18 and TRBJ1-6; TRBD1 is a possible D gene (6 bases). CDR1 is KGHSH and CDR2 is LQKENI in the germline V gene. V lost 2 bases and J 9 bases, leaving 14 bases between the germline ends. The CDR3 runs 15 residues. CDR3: CASSPEEGQISPLHF. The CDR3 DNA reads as TGTGCCAGCTCACCAGAGGAGGGACAAATTTCACCCCTCCACTTT. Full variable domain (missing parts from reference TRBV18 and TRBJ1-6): NAGVMQNPRHLVRRRGQEARLRCSPMKGHSHVYWYRQLPEEGLKFMVYLQKENIIDESGMPKERFSAEFPKEGPSILRIQQVVRGDSAAYFCASSPEEGQISPLHFGNGTRLTVT.

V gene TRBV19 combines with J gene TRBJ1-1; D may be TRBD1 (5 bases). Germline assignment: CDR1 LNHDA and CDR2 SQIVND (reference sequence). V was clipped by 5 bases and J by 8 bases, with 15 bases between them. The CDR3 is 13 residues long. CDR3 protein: CASSASGRSEAFF. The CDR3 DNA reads TGTGCCAGTAGTGCCTCAGGGAGGTCGGAAGCTTTCTTT.

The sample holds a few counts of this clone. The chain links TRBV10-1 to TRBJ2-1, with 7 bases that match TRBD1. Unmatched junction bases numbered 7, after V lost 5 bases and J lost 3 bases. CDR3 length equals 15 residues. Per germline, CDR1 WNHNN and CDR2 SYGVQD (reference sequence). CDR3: CASSPRDSGYNEQFF. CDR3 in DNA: TGCGCCAGCAGTCCCCGGGACAGCGGCTACAATGAGCAGTTCTTC.

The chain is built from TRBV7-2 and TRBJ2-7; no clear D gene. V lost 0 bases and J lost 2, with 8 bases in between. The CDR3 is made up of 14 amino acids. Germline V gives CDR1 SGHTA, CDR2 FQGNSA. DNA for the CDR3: TGTGCCAGCAGCTTAGCGGGCCAGGCCTACGAGCAGTACTTC. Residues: CASSLAGQAYEQYF.

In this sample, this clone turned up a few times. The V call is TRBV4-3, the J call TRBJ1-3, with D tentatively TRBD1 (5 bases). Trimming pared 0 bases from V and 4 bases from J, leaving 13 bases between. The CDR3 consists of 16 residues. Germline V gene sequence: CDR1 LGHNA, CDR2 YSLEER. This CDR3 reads CASSQESGARGNTIYF. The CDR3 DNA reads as TGCGCCAGCAGCCAAGAGTCTGGGGCAAGAGGAAACACCATATATTTT.